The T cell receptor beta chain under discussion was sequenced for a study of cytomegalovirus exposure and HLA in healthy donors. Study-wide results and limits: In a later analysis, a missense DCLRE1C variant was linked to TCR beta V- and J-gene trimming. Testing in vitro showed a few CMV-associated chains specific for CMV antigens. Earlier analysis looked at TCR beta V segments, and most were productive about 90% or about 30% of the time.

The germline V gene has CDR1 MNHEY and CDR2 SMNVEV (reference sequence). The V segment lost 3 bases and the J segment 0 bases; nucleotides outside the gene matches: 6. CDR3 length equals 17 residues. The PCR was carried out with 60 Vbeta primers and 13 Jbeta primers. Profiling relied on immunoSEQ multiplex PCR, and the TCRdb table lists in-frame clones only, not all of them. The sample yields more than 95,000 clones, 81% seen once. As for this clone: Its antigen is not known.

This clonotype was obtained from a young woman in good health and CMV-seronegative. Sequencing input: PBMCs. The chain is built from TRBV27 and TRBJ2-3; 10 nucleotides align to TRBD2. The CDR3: CASSFSGRAPSTDTQYF. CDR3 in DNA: TGTGCCAGCAGTTTCAGCGGGAGGGCCCCTAGCACAGATACGCAGTATTTT.